This paragraph reports one T cell receptor beta chain. The entry originates in a study of blood T cells in healthy people across ages. It was with a sample-barcoded 5' primer and a J-beta primer mix that a second PCR of roughly 6 to 11 cycles was run. TCRdb re-called the 5' RACE reads with MiXCR, one entry per CDR3 protein. Here the sample spans roughly 1,300,000 distinct CDR3 sequences, approximately 59% being singletons. V was shortened by 1 base and J by 4 bases, with 13 bases between the two germline ends. Germline loops: CDR1 LGHNA, CDR2 YNFKEQ. The CDR3 runs to 15 residues. This chain connects TRBV4-2 to TRBJ1-1; D gene unclear. This TCR derives from a man between 18 and 29 years old in good health. Source material: blood. In DNA, the CDR3 is TGTGCCAGCAGCCAAGGACCAGACCCGGTCACTGAAGCTTTCTTT. Its protein product is CASSQGPDPVTEAFF.